The 16 T cell receptor beta chains below come from one sample, sequenced in a study of T cells of healthy individuals. TCRdb ran MiXCR on the 5' RACE reads and lists one entry per CDR3 protein. The repertoire includes around 100,000 distinct CDR3 sequences, approximately 16% of them detected once, and 6.2% sits in the top ten. Every receptor here comes from a human donor in good health.

This clonotype has just a few counts. This chain links TRBV29-1 with TRBJ1-4; D unclear. V was pared by 7 bases and J by 10 bases, with 22 bases between. This CDR3 is built from 14 residues. Germline assignment: CDR1 SQVTM and CDR2 ANQGSEA. CDR3 coding DNA: TGCAGCGCCGTGGAGGGTAGTGAAGCGGGAAAACTGTTTTTT. Protein: CSAVEGSEAGKLFF.

The chain has TRBV5-1 and TRBJ1-2; D not certain. Looked up from germline, CDR1 is SGHRS and CDR2 is YFSETQ. The CDR3 length is 14 residues. V shed 0 bases and J shed 1 base, with 7 bases lying between them. DNA for the CDR3: TGCGCCAGCAGCTTGGGGAGAGTTAACTATGGCTACACCTTC. Protein: CASSLGRVNYGYTF.

This clonotype has just a few counts. This chain uses TRBV2 with TRBJ1-1, with D hard to call. CDR1 is SNHLY and CDR2 is FYNNEI in the germline V gene. V lost 1 base to trimming and J lost 0 bases, with 9 bases between them. CDR3 size: 15 residues. The CDR3 nucleotides read TGTGCCAGCAGTGAAGGACTCCCATTGAACACTGAAGCTTTCTTT. Protein sequence: CASSEGLPLNTEAFF. The whole variable domain, remainder taken from reference TRBV2 and TRBJ1-1, is EPEVTQTPSHQVTQMGQEVILRCVPISNHLYFYWYRQILGQKVEFLVSFYNNEISEKSEIFDDQFSVERPDGSNFTLKIRSTKLEDSAMYFCASSEGLPLNTEAFFGQGTRLTVV.

This clonotype turned up a few times. CDR3 loop: CASSTVAWGGTEAFF. CDR3 bases: TGTGCCAGCAGCACAGTAGCATGGGGAGGCACTGAAGCTTTCTTT. This chain joins TRBV7-2 and TRBJ1-1; no definite D call. The V gene's germline CDR1 is SGHTA and CDR2 FQGNSA. Trimming pared 5 bases from V and 4 bases from J, leaving 17 bases between. The CDR3 length is 15 residues.

This clonotype was recorded at least ten times. CDR3 coding DNA: TGCGCCAGCAGCTTTAGCAGGGGACTGGCCGCAGATACGCAGTATTTT. This gives the protein CASSFSRGLAADTQYF. The chain links TRBV5-1 to TRBJ2-3; perhaps D is TRBD1 or TRBD2 (6 bases each). The CDR3 has 16 residues. Per germline, CDR1 SGHRS and CDR2 YFSETQ. V was cut by 2 bases and J by 4 bases, with 17 bases left in between.

This clonotype was counted only a few times. The chain is built from TRBV21-1 and TRBJ1-1; the table's D call of TRBD1 was not tested on the DNA. TRBV21-1 counts as a pseudogene. CDR3 length equals 18 residues. For the CDR3, the DNA is TGTGCCAGCAGCAAAAGGGTATATGAGGGGGGGTTGAGCACTGAAGCTTTCTTT. Translated, it gives CASSKRVYEGGLSTEAFF.

This clonotype was observed a handful of times. The chain employs TRBV6-5 and TRBJ2-3, with 8 bases that match TRBD1. The CDR3 has 14 amino acids. Germline CDR1 MNHEY, CDR2 SVGAGI. V dropped 6 bases and J dropped 4; count of bases not matched to a gene: 6. Here the CDR3 DNA reads TGTGCCAGCAGCCAGGGACAGGCCTCAGATACGCAGTATTTT. Its translation: CASSQGQASDTQYF.

This clonotype was found many times. This chain uses TRBV2 with TRBJ2-5; D gene unclear. CDR1 and CDR2 from the germline V gene are SNHLY and FYNNEI. The germline V and J ends were trimmed by 4 bases and 2 bases, with 8 bases remaining between them. The CDR3 runs to 13 residues. CDR3: CASSGGQQETQYF. The CDR3 coding sequence is TGTGCCAGCAGTGGAGGCCAGCAAGAGACCCAGTACTTC.

The rearrangement uses TRBV11-2 and TRBJ2-7; 7 bases line up with TRBD1. V trimming: 5 bases; J trimming: 4 bases; junction bases outside the gene matches: 11. CDR3 size: 15 residues. Germline assignment: CDR1 SGHAT and CDR2 FQNNGV. The CDR3 loop reads CASSPKVGQTYEQYF. CDR3 DNA sequence: TGTGCCAGCAGCCCCAAGGTGGGACAGACTTACGAGCAGTACTTC.

This clonotype came up a few times. The V gene is TRBV28, the J gene TRBJ2-7; D remains unclear. Germline-derived CDR1 and CDR2 are MDHEN and SYDVKM. There are 11 residues in the CDR3. V lost 8 bases, J lost 3 bases, and 8 bases lay in between. The CDR3 region is CASRSIYEQYF. The CDR3 bases are TGTGCCAGCCGGTCCATCTACGAGCAGTACTTC.

This clonotype came up a few times. The CDR3 DNA sequence: TGTGCCAGCAGTTTCTGGGGCCCACGCTCCTACGAGCAGTACTTC. This sequence encodes CASSFWGPRSYEQYF. The genes are TRBV12-3 or TRBV12-4 and TRBJ2-7; D is perhaps TRBD1 (5 bases). CDR3 size: 15 residues. Trimming took off 3 bases at V and 0 bases at J, with 12 bases between the two ends.

This clonotype was detected only a few times. J is TRBJ1-2 and V is TRBV4-3; weak D call: TRBD1 (6 bases). CDR1 is LGHNA, CDR2 YSLEER, per germline. The ends were cut back, 4 bases at V and 2 bases at J, with 11 bases in the middle. The CDR3 has 14 amino acids. This CDR3 is CASSPQGFNYGYTF. The CDR3 DNA reads as TGCGCCAGCAGCCCGCAGGGGTTCAACTATGGCTACACCTTC.

This clonotype was observed many times. The CDR3 region has the DNA TGCGCCAGCAGCTTCACCGGGAACACCGGGGAGCTGTTTTTT. It codes for CASSFTGNTGELFF. This chain links TRBV5-1 with TRBJ2-2; D gene ambiguous. The CDR3 runs to 14 residues. V gave up 2 bases and J gave up 1 base, with 6 bases separating them. Germline V gene sequence: CDR1 SGHRS, CDR2 YFSETQ.

This chain connects TRBV12-3 or TRBV12-4 to TRBJ2-1; D might be TRBD2 (6 bases). V lost 8 bases and J 5 bases, leaving 19 bases between the germline ends. This CDR3 region has 15 residues. In DNA, the CDR3 is TGTGCCAGCCGCGCCCTGGCGGGGCTTAACAATGAGCAGTTCTTC. Amino acids: CASRALAGLNNEQFF.

This rearrangement joins TRBV6-2 or TRBV6-3 to TRBJ2-2; D is unclear. CDR3 length: 14 amino acids. Germline lookup yields CDR1 MNHEY and CDR2 SVGEGT. The V end was cut by 2 bases, the J end by 6 bases, with 10 bases between. In DNA form, the CDR3 reads TGTGCCAGCAGTTACCCAATGTCGTCCGGGGAGCTGTTTTTT. This encodes CASSYPMSSGELFF.

Only a few counts were recorded for this clonotype. The V and J genes are TRBV2 and TRBJ2-7, with 9 bases matching TRBD1. Germline assignment: CDR1 SNHLY and CDR2 FYNNEI. This CDR3 comprises 16 residues. Trimming cost V 3 bases and J 0 bases; bases outside gene matches: 6. The CDR3 bases are TGTGCCAGCAGTGACAGAGTGACAGGGGGCTCCTACGAGCAGTACTTC. It translates to CASSDRVTGGSYEQYF.